The rows below give T cell receptor beta chains drawn from one sample of a study of blood T cell repertoires in COVID-19. The method was immunoSEQ multiplex PCR; TCRdb's version includes in-frame clones alone and lacks a portion of them. The repertoire has roughly 280,000 clones, around 84% of them found once; the top ten carry 4.2%. Sequenced material: peripheral blood. Receptors originate from a man between 60 and 70 years old with acute or convalescent COVID-19. Each CDR3 is given with its conserved first and last residue. The D gene is left open where the match is weak. Clone sizes are given selectively: once, few, many, or a class where the clone is expanded.

abundance	v_gene	d_gene	j_gene	len	CDR3aa	CDR3nt
.	TRBV2	TRBD2	TRBJ2-2	15	CASSERTRHTGELFF	TGTGCCAGCAGTGAGAGGACTAGACACACCGGGGAGCTGTTTTTT
.	TRBV4-3	.	TRBJ2-2	17	CASSQDSGVWYTGELFF	TGCGCCAGCAGCCAAGATTCAGGGGTCTGGTACACCGGGGAGCTGTTTTTT
.	TRBV4-2	TRBD2	TRBJ2-1	16	CASSQDGTGGHNEQFF	TGTGCCAGCAGCCAAGATGGGACGGGAGGCCACAATGAGCAGTTCTTC
.	TRBV28	TRBD2	TRBJ2-1	16	CASSTSSSGRKDEQFF	TGTGCCAGCAGTACCAGTAGCAGCGGGAGGAAGGATGAGCAGTTCTTC
.	TRBV3-1/TRBV3-2	TRBD2	TRBJ2-1	14	CAAGTSGSYNEQFF	TGTGCTGCCGGGACTAGCGGGTCCTACAATGAGCAGTTCTTC
.	TRBV6-1	TRBD2	TRBJ2-1	16	CASSEDIGGVYNEQFF	TGTGCCAGCAGTGAAGATATCGGGGGGGTCTACAATGAGCAGTTCTTC
once	TRBV5-4	TRBD2	TRBJ2-1	16	CASSLAGTSRGNEQFF	TGTGCCAGCAGCTTGGCCGGGACTAGCAGGGGCAATGAGCAGTTCTTC
once	TRBV27	TRBD2	TRBJ2-2	16	CASSSLAGDATGELFF	TGTGCCAGCAGCTCATTAGCGGGGGACGCCACCGGGGAGCTGTTTTTT
.	TRBV18	TRBD1	TRBJ2-7	13	CASSDGTGVEQYF	TGTGCCAGCTCAGACGGGACAGGGGTCGAGCAGTACTTC
.	TRBV4-2	TRBD2	TRBJ2-1	15	CASSQASGGVYEQFF	TGTGCCAGCAGCCAAGCTAGCGGGGGGGTGTATGAGCAGTTCTTC